The 21 T cell receptor beta chains listed next were all sequenced from one sample in a study of post-analysis software for immune sequencing data. Unique molecular identifiers featured in each of the TCR beta cDNA libraries. TCRdb recomputed calls from the PCR reads with MiXCR, one row per CDR3 protein. The data show over 150,000 distinct CDR3 sequences, around 30% seen once. These TCRs' antigens remain unknown. Findings and limits, study-wide: Compared with controls, patients had more of five TRBV segments, including TRBV5-6, TRBV5-1 and TRBV20-1.

The sequenced material came from blood. These receptors came from a girl aged 5-17 years with multiple sclerosis.

This clonotype was seen a handful of times. V gene TRBV27 combines with J gene TRBJ2-1; D gene ambiguous. The germline V gene has CDR1 MNHEY and CDR2 SMNVEV (reference sequence). The CDR3 runs to 13 residues. V was cut by 0 bases and J by 7 bases, with 7 bases left in between. The CDR3 here is CASSLSDLNEQFF. The DNA for the CDR3 is TGTGCCAGCAGTTTATCGGATCTGAATGAGCAGTTCTTC.

The chain joins TRBV27 to TRBJ2-7; 7 bases align to TRBD1. Germline-derived CDR1 and CDR2 are MNHEY and SMNVEV (reference sequence). V dropped 5 bases and J dropped 5; count of bases not matched to a gene: 12. This CDR3 contains 15 residues. The DNA for the CDR3 is TGTGCCAGCAGTCCCTGCAACAGGGGACGCCACGAGCAGTACTTC. It codes for CASSPCNRGRHEQYF.

This clonotype was counted between two and nine times. This chain connects TRBV6-1 to TRBJ1-4, with D perhaps matching TRBD1 (5 bases). The CDR3 contains 18 residues. Trimming left V 4 bases short and J 0 bases short, with 18 bases between. Germline CDR1 and CDR2: MNHNS and SASEGT. The CDR3 loop reads CASSGAQGNHATNEKLFF. The DNA of the CDR3 is TGTGCCAGCAGTGGGGCGCAGGGTAATCATGCAACTAATGAAAAACTGTTTTTT.

V and J are TRBV7-8 and TRBJ1-4; D is unresolved. Per germline, CDR1 SGHVS and CDR2 FQNEAQ. Trimming pared 1 base from V and 5 bases from J, leaving 11 bases between. This CDR3 has 15 amino acids. The DNA of the CDR3 is TGTGCCAGCAGCTTAGTTGGATGGCAAAATGAAAAACTGTTTTTT. Translating it yields CASSLVGWQNEKLFF.

In this sample, this clonotype turned up once. V gene TRBV5-1 combines with J gene TRBJ2-3; possibly TRBD1 or TRBD2 for D (6 bases each). Per germline, CDR1 SGHRS and CDR2 YFSETQ. CDR3 length: 14 amino acids. V lost 7 bases, J lost 2 bases, and 14 bases lay in between. The CDR3 loop reads CASGGGKLTDTQYF. CDR3 bases: TGCGCCAGCGGAGGGGGAAAGCTCACAGATACGCAGTATTTT.

The V and J genes are TRBV5-4 and TRBJ2-7; D could derive from TRBD1 or TRBD2 (5 bases each). CDR1 and CDR2 (germline): SGHNT, YYREEE (reference sequence). The CDR3 has 16 residues. Trimming cost V 1 base and J 3 bases, with 17 bases left between them. CDR3 sequence: CASSLKSSGTSYEQYF. CDR3 bases: TGTGCCAGCAGCTTGAAATCCTCAGGGACCAGCTACGAGCAGTACTTC.

This clonotype appeared many times. The J gene is TRBJ2-3, the V gene TRBV3-1, with a tentative D call TRBD2 (6 bases). Germline V gene data show CDR1 as LGHDT and CDR2 as YNNKEL (reference sequence). Trimming removed 1 base from V and 2 bases from J, with 10 bases in between. CDR3 size: 15 residues. In DNA form, the CDR3 reads TGTGCCAGCAGCCAAGTTGCGGGACCCACAGATACGCAGTATTTT. Its translation: CASSQVAGPTDTQYF.

This clonotype has more than one count but fewer than ten. J is TRBJ2-2 and V is TRBV5-1, with D perhaps matching TRBD1 (5 bases). Germline values: CDR1 SGHRS, CDR2 YFSETQ. With 6 bases removed from V and 10 bases from J, the gap between germline ends came to 19 bases. This CDR3 region has 14 residues. The CDR3, as DNA: TGCGCCAGCACCCTTACTACAGGCGGTATGGAGCTGTTTTTT. Its translation: CASTLTTGGMELFF.

This clonotype was counted many times. V is TRBV20-1 and J is TRBJ2-4; perhaps TRBD2 as D (5 bases). The germline V gene has CDR1 DFQATT and CDR2 SNEGSKA (reference sequence). The CDR3 has 14 residues. Trimming took off 0 bases at V and 11 bases at J, with 17 bases between the two ends. CDR3 nucleotide sequence: TGCAGTGCTAGAGAAAACGGGAATCAGGCCCTTCAGTACTTC. This encodes CSARENGNQALQYF.

This chain connects TRBV20-1 to TRBJ2-1; tentatively, D is TRBD1 (5 bases). The CDR3 has 15 amino acids. Trimming cost V 0 bases and J 6 bases, with 15 bases left between them. Germline assignment: CDR1 DFQATT and CDR2 SNEGSKA (reference sequence). CDR3 coding DNA: TGCAGTGCTAGAGACAGGGAATCCGTGTCCAATGAGCAGTTCTTC. It translates to CSARDRESVSNEQFF.

In regard to this clonotype: A read error may explain this, as a much larger clone is one base away. The chain combines TRBV25-1 with TRBJ1-2; D remains ambiguous. The CDR3 length is 14 residues. Germline V lookup: CDR1 MGHDK, CDR2 SYGVNS. V lost 6 bases, J lost 7 bases, and 18 bases lay in between. The CDR3 DNA reads TGTGCCAGCAGGGACCTCAAAGGGTTCAGTGGCTACACCTTC. Translated, it gives CASRDLKGFSGYTF.

This sequence joins TRBV14 and TRBJ1-3; D is undetermined. V was cut by 4 bases and J by 5 bases, with 15 bases left in between. CDR1 and CDR2 (germline): SGHDN, FVKESK. This CDR3 comprises 15 residues. The DNA of the CDR3 is TGTGCCAGCAGCCTGAACACCGACGCAAGAAACACCATATATTTT. Translating it yields CASSLNTDARNTIYF.

This clonotype was counted many times. The chain joins TRBV14 to TRBJ1-2; D remains ambiguous. The germline CDR1 and CDR2 sequences are SGHDN and FVKESK. The CDR3 spans 14 residues. The V end was cut by 4 bases, the J end by 8 bases, with 17 bases between. The CDR3: CASSPLAGNGGYTF. In DNA form, the CDR3 reads TGTGCCAGCAGCCCCCTTGCGGGGAACGGCGGCTACACCTTC.

This clonotype was observed a handful of times. The J gene is TRBJ2-7, the V gene TRBV27; 7 bases fit TRBD1. Germline V gene sequence: CDR1 MNHEY, CDR2 SMNVEV (reference sequence). Unmatched junction bases numbered 7, after V lost 8 bases and J lost 3 bases. There are 13 residues in the CDR3. The CDR3 DNA sequence: TGTGCCAGCCGGGACAGTTTTAACTACGAGCAGTACTTC. Encoded protein: CASRDSFNYEQYF.

On this clonotype itself: The junction departs from the called germline gene at one end, perhaps through a read error. This sequence joins TRBV12-3 or TRBV12-4 and TRBJ1-2; no clear D gene. The CDR3 extends over 13 amino acids. Written as DNA, the CDR3 is TGTGCCAGCAATTTACTTTCGGACTATGGCTACACCTTC. It codes for CASNLLSDYGYTF.

To note about this clonotype: The final CDR3 position lacks the conserved phenylalanine or tryptophan, pointing to a likely read error. The chain couples TRBV6-5 to TRBJ2-2; 8 nucleotides agree with TRBD1. J was trimmed by 3 bases and V by 3 bases; bases with no gene match: 12. This CDR3 has 18 amino acids. In germline, CDR1 is MNHEY, CDR2 SVGAGI. This chain's CDR3 is CASSYPGGASRDTGELFL. As DNA, the CDR3 is TGTGCCAGCAGTTATCCAGGGGGCGCCTCTCGAGACACCGGGGAGCTGTTTTTG.

This clonotype was detected only a few times. V gene TRBV7-3 combines with J gene TRBJ1-1; D is ambiguous. The CDR3 is 13 amino acids. Trimming left V 6 bases short and J 4 bases short, with 12 bases between. CDR1 SGHTA and CDR2 FQGTGA come from the germline V gene. CDR3: CASRASGSTEAFF. Written as DNA, the CDR3 is TGTGCCAGCAGGGCTTCTGGATCCACTGAAGCTTTCTTT.

This clonotype has just a few counts. J is TRBJ2-1 and V is TRBV28; TRBD2 agrees at 11 bases. The CDR3 has 15 residues. V lost 5 bases to trimming and J lost 4 bases; unmatched junction nucleotides: 4. Germline V gene sequence: CDR1 MDHEN, CDR2 SYDVKM. CDR3 sequence (DNA): TGTGCCAGCAGTGCCCTAGCGGGAGGTTACAATGAGCAGTTCTTC. It encodes CASSALAGGYNEQFF.

The rearrangement links TRBV4-1 to TRBJ2-7; TRBD1 aligns across 10 bases. The germline V gene has CDR1 MGHRA and CDR2 YSYEKL. J lost 3 bases, V lost 8 bases, and 4 bases had no gene match. The CDR3 totals 13 residues. CDR3 bases: TGCGCCAGCCGAGGGACAGGGGACTACGAGCAGTACTTC. Translation gives CASRGTGDYEQYF.

Comments on this clonotype: A much bigger clone sits one base away, suggesting this may be a read error. V gene TRBV6-5 combines with J gene TRBJ2-5; TRBD1 might be the D (6 bases). Per the germline V gene, CDR1 is MNHEY and CDR2 is SVGAGI. This CDR3 has 15 amino acids. Trimming took 2 bases from V and 13 from J, leaving 23 bases between them. CDR3 residues: CASSYGGAFTNIRYF. CDR3 sequence (DNA): TGTGCCAGCAGTTACGGGGGCGCTTTTACTAACATTCGGTACTTC.

The chain carries TRBV5-1 and TRBJ1-2; 7 bases match TRBD1. Trimming took 1 base from V and 10 from J; bases not matched to a gene: 16. CDR1 SGHRS and CDR2 YFSETQ come from the germline V gene. This CDR3 has 16 amino acids. The CDR3 region has the DNA TGCGCCAGCAGCTTGAACCGAGACAGGGTAGGGAATGACTACACCTTC. Amino acid sequence: CASSLNRDRVGNDYTF.